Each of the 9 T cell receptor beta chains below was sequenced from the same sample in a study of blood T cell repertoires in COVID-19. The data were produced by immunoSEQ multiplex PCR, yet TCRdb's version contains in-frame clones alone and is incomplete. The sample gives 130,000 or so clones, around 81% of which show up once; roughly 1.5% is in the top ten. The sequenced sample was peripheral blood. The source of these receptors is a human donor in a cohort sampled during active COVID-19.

This CDR3 is CASSPSGQLTQYF. CDR3 DNA sequence: TGTGCCAGCAGCCCGAGCGGCCAGTTAACCCAGTACTTC. V gene TRBV3-1 (or the pseudogene TRBV3-2) combines with J gene TRBJ2-5; possible D gene TRBD2, 5 bases. V dropped 4 bases and J dropped 8 bases, with 14 bases sitting between them. Looked up from germline, CDR1 is LGHDT and CDR2 is YNNKEL (reference sequence). There are 13 residues in the CDR3.

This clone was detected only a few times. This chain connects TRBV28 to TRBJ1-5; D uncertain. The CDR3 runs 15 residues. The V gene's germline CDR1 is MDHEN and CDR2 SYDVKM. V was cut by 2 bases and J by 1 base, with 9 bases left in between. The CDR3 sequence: CASSLGPLSNQPQHF. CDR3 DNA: TGTGCCAGCAGTTTAGGGCCACTCAGCAATCAGCCCCAGCATTTT.

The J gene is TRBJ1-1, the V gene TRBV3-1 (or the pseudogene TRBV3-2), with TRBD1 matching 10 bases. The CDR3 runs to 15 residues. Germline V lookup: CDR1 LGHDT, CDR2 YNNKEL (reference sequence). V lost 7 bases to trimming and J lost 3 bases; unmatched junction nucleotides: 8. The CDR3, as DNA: TGTGCCAGCAACCGGGACAGGGGAAAGGACACTGAAGCTTTCTTT. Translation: CASNRDRGKDTEAFF.

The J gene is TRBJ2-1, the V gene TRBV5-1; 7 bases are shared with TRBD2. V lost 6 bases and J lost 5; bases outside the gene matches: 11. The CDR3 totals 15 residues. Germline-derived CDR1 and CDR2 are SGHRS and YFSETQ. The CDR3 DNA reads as TGCGCCAGCACCCCAGAGGGAGGGAGGCACAATGAGCAGTTCTTC. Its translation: CASTPEGGRHNEQFF.

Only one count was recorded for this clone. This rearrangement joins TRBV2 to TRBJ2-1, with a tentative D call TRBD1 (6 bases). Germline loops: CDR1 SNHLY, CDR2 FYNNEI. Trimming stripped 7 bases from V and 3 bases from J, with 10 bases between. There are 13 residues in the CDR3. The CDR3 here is CASNRVIYNEQFF. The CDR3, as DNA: TGTGCCAGCAACAGGGTAATCTACAATGAGCAGTTCTTC.

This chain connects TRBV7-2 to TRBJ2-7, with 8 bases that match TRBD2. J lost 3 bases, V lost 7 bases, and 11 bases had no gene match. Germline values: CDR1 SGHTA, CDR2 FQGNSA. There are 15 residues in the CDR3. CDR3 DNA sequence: TGTGCCAGCACCCTAGGAGGAGCGGGAGACTACGAGCAGTACTTC. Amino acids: CASTLGGAGDYEQYF.

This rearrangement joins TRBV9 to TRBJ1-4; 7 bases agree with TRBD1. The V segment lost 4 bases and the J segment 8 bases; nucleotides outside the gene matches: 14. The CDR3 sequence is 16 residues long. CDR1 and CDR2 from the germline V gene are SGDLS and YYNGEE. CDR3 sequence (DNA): TGTGCCAGCAGCCTTTACGGCGGCCAGGGGGGAGAAAAACTGTTTTTT. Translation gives CASSLYGGQGGEKLFF. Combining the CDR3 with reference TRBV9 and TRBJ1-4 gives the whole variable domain DSGVTQTPKHLITATGQRVTLRCSPRSGDLSVYWYQQSLDQGLQFLIQYYNGEERAKGNILERFSAQQFPDLHSELNLSSLELGDSALYFCASSLYGGQGGEKLFFGSGTQLSVL.

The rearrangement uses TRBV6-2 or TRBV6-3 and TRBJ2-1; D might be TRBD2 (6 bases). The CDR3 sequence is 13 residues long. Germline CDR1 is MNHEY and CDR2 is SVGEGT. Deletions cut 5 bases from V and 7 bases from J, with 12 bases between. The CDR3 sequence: CASSKAGGNEQFF. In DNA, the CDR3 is TGTGCCAGCAGTAAAGCCGGGGGAAATGAGCAGTTCTTC.

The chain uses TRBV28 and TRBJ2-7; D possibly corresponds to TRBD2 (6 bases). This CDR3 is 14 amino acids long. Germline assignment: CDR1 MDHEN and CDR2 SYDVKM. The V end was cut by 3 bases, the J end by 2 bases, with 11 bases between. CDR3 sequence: CASSFSGLPYEQYF. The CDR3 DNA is TGTGCCAGCAGTTTCTCGGGACTTCCCTACGAGCAGTACTTC.